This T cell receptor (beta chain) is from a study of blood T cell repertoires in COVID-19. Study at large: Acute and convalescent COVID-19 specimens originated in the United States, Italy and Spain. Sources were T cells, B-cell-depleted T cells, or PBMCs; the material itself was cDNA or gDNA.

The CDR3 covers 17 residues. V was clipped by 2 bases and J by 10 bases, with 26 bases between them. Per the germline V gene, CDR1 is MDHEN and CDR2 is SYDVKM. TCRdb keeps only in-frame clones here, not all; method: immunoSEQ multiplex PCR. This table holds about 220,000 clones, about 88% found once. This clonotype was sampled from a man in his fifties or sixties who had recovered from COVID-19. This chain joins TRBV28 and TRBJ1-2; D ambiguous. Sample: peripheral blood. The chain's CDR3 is CASSLKRGPWQTKYYTF. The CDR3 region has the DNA TGTGCCAGCAGTTTAAAGCGCGGTCCGTGGCAGACGAAATACTACACCTTC.